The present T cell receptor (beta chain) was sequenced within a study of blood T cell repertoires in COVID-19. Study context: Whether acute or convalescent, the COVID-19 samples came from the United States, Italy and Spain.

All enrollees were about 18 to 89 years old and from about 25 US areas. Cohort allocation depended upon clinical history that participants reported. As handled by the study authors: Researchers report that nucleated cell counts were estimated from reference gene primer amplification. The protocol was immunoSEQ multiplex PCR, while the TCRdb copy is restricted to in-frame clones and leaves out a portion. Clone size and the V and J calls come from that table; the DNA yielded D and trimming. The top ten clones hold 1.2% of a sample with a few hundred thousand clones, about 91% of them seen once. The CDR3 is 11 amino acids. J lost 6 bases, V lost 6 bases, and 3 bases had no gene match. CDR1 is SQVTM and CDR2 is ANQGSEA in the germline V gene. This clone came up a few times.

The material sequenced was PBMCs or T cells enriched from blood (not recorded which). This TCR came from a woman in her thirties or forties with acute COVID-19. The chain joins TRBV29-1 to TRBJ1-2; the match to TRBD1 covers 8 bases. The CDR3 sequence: CSVDRVDGYTF. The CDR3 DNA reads TGCAGCGTGGACAGGGTCGATGGCTACACCTTC.